Listed here are 9 T cell receptor beta chains from one sample, sequenced in a study of cytomegalovirus exposure and HLA in healthy donors. The PCR contained 60 Vbeta and 13 Jbeta primers. Sequencing was performed with immunoSEQ multiplex PCR; in TCRdb, only in-frame clones are kept and a portion is missing. The sample consists of about 190,000 clones, 70% to 75% of them appearing once. Sequencing was done on a sample of PBMCs. The receptors stem from a man aged 25 to 40 in good health and CMV-seropositive.

J is TRBJ1-1 and V is TRBV28, with a possible D match to TRBD1 (6 bases). This CDR3 has 12 amino acids. Trimming stripped 6 bases from V and 6 bases from J, with 11 bases between. Germline V CDR1 and CDR2: MDHEN, SYDVKM. In DNA form, the CDR3 reads TGTGCCAGCAGGGGGGCTGCTCCTGAAGCTTTCTTT. It is translated as CASRGAAPEAFF.

The chain employs TRBV28 and TRBJ1-5; tentatively, D is TRBD1 (6 bases). The CDR3 is 15 residues long. The V and J ends lost 5 bases and 4 bases respectively, with 15 bases between them. CDR1 and CDR2 (germline): MDHEN, SYDVKM. CDR3 sequence (DNA): TGTGCCAGCAGTAGGGGGGGGCAGGGAAATCAGCCCCAGCATTTT. Translation: CASSRGGQGNQPQHF.

This clone occurred a few times. This chain joins TRBV27 and TRBJ1-1, with 7 nucleotides matching TRBD1. The J segment lost 11 bases and the V segment lost 5 bases, leaving 11 bases of the junction unmatched. Germline values: CDR1 MNHEY, CDR2 SMNVEV (reference sequence). The CDR3 has 13 amino acids. The CDR3 spells CASSPTGARYAFF. The CDR3 DNA sequence: TGTGCCAGCAGTCCTACAGGGGCAAGGTATGCTTTCTTT.

There are a few counts of this clone. The V call is TRBV30, the J call TRBJ2-7; 7 bases match TRBD1. In germline, CDR1 is GTSNPN, CDR2 SVGIG (reference sequence). The CDR3 is 14 amino acids. Losses at the gene ends were 3 bases for V and 3 bases for J; bases not matched to a gene: 8. DNA for the CDR3: TGTGCCTGGAGCTACCGGGACAGAGTCTACGAGCAGTACTTC. As protein: CAWSYRDRVYEQYF.

CDR3 residues: CASSPGLADSTDTQYF. CDR3 DNA: TGTGCCAGCAGTCCCGGACTAGCAGATAGCACAGATACGCAGTATTTT. The chain joins TRBV27 to TRBJ2-3; 8 positions match TRBD2. V was clipped by 5 bases and J by 0 bases; unmatched bases: 7. Germline values: CDR1 MNHEY, CDR2 SMNVEV (reference sequence). The CDR3 extends over 16 amino acids.

The chain recombines TRBV11-2 with TRBJ2-7; weak D call: TRBD2 (5 bases). V was pared by 6 bases and J by 4 bases, with 16 bases between. This CDR3 comprises 14 residues. CDR1 and CDR2 from the germline V gene are SGHAT and FQNNGV. The CDR3 sequence: CASRGRGEVYEQYF. Here the CDR3 DNA reads TGTGCCAGCAGGGGTCGGGGAGAAGTGTACGAGCAGTACTTC.

This chain uses TRBV10-3 with TRBJ2-7; D perhaps matches TRBD2 (6 bases). The CDR3 runs 12 residues. In germline, CDR1 is ENHRY, CDR2 SYGVKD. The V end was cut by 10 bases, the J end by 5 bases, with 15 bases between. The chain's CDR3 is CATTGLLDEQYF. As DNA, the CDR3 is TGTGCCACCACGGGACTCTTGGACGAGCAGTACTTC.

The sample holds a few counts of this clone. The chain carries TRBV27 and TRBJ1-1, with 8 bases aligning to TRBD1. With V trimmed by 5 bases and J by 0 bases, 8 bases remained unmatched. The CDR3 runs 16 residues. CDR1 and CDR2 from the germline V gene are MNHEY and SMNVEV (reference sequence). CDR3 nucleotides: TGTGCCAGCAGTACAAGGACAGGGCAAATGAACACTGAAGCTTTCTTT. Protein: CASSTRTGQMNTEAFF.

The chain links TRBV18 to TRBJ2-2, with D unclear. CDR3 length: 16 amino acids. Germline V lookup: CDR1 KGHSH, CDR2 LQKENI. V lost 3 bases, J lost 0 bases, and 11 bases lay in between. The chain's CDR3 is CASSPPSVPNTGELFF. DNA of the CDR3: TGTGCCAGCTCACCTCCCTCCGTTCCGAACACCGGGGAGCTGTTTTTT.